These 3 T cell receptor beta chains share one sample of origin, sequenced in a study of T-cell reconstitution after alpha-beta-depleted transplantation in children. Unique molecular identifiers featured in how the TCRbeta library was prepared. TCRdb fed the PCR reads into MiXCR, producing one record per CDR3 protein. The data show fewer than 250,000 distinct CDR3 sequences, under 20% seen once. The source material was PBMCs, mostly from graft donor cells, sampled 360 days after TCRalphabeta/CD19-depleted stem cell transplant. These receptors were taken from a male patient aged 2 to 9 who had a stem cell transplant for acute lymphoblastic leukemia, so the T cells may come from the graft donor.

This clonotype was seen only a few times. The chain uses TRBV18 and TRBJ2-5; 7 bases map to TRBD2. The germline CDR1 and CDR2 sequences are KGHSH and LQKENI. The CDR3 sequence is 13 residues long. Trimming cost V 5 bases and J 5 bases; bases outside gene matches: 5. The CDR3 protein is CASSSSGGETQYF. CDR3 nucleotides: TGTGCCAGCTCATCGTCCGGGGGGGAGACCCAGTACTTC.

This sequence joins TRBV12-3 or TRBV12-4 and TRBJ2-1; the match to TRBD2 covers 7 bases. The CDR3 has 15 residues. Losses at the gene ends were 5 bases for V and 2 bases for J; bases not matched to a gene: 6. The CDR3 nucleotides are TGTGCCAGCAGTCGAAGCGGGGTACCCTACAATGAGCAGTTCTTC. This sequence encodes CASSRSGVPYNEQFF.

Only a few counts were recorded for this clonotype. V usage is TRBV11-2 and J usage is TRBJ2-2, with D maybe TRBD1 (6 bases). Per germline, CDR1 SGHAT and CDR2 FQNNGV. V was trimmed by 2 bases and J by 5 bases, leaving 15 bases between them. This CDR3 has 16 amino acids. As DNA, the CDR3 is TGTGCCAGCAGCTTATCGGTGACAGGAGAAACCGGGGAGCTGTTTTTT. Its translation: CASSLSVTGETGELFF.